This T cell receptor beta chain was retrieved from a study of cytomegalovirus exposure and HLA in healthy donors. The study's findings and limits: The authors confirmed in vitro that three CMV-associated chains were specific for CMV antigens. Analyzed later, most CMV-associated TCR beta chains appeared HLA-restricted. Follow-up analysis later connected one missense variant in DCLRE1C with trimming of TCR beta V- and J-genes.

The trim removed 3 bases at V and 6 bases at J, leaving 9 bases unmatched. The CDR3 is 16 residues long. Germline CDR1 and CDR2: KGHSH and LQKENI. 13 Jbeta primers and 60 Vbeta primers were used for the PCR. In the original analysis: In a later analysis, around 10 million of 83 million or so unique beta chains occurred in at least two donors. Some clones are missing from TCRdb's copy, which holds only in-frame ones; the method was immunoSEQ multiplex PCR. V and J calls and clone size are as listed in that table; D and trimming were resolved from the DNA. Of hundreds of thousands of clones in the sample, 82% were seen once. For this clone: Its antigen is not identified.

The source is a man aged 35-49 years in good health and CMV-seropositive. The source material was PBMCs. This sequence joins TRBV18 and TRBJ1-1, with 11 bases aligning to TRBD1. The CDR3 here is CASSPSGTGGRAEAFF. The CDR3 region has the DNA TGTGCCAGCTCACCTTCCGGGACAGGGGGTAGGGCTGAAGCTTTCTTT.